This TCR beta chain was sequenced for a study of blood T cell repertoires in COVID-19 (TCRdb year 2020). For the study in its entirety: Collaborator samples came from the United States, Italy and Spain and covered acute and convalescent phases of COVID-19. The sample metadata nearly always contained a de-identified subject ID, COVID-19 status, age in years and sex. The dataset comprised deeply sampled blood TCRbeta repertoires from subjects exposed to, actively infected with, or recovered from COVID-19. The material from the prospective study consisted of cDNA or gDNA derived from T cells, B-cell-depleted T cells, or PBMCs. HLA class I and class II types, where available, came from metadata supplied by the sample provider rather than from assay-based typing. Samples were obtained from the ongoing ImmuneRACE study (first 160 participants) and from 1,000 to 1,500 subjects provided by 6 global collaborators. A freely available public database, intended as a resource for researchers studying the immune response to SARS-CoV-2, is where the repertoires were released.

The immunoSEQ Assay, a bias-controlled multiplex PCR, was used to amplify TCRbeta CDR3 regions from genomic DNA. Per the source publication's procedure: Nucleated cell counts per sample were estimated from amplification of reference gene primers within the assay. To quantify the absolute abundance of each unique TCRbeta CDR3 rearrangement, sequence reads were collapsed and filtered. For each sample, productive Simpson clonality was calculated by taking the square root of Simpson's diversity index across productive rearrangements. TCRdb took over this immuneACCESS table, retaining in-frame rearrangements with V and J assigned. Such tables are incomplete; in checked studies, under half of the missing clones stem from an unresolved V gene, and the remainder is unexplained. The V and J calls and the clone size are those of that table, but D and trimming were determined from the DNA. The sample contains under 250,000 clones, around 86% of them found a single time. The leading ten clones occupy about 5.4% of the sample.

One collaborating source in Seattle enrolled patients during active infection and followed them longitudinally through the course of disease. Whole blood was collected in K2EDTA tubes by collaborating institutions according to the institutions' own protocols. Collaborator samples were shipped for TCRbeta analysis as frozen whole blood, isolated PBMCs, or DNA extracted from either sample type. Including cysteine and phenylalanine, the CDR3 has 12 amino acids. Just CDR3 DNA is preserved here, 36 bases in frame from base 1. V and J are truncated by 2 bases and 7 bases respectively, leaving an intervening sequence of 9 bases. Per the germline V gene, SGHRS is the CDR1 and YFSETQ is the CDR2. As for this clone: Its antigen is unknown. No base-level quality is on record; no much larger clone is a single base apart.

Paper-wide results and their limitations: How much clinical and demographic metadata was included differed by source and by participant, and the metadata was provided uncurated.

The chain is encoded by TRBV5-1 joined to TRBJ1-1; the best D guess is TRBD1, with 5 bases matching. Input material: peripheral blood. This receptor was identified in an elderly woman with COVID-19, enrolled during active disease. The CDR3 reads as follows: CASSLEGVEAFF. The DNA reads TGCGCCAGCAGCTTAGAAGGGGTTGAAGCTTTCTTT.